This T cell receptor beta chain was retrieved from a study of T-cell memory formation after mild COVID-19. General study points: Some responding clones appeared in pre-infection memory, suggesting cross-reactive memory joined. Day 15 to 85 contracting clones showed balanced CD4/CD8; day 15 to 37 expanders favored CD4+. Among contracting clones, CD4+ were mainly CM/EM and CD8+ enriched in EMRA.

Turning to this clonotype: The antigen remains undetermined.

The CDR3 has 15 residues. The V end lost 6 bases, the J end lost 4 bases, and 17 bases lay between the germline ends. Germline CDR1 reads SSHAT; CDR2 reads FNYEAQ (reference sequence). TCRalpha and TCRbeta libraries used 5'RACE with constant-segment primers and UMIs. In TCRdb, the 5' RACE reads were re-called with MiXCR into one record per CDR3 protein. This table holds roughly 49,000 distinct CDR3 sequences, 27% found once. V and J are TRBV7-7 and TRBJ2-3; D remains ambiguous. The material sequenced was PBMCs or a T cell subset sorted from them (not recorded which). This receptor was identified in a young man who had mild COVID-19 (a few samples of this study predate the infection). Cell type and time point are not known. CDR3 protein: CASSYPPDVSDTQYF. CDR3 sequence (DNA): TGTGCCAGCAGTTACCCTCCGGACGTCTCAGATACGCAGTATTTT. The full variable domain, completed using reference TRBV7-7 and TRBJ2-3, is GAGVSQSPRYKVTKRGQDVTLRCDPISSHATLYWYQQALGQGPEFLTYFNYEAQPDKSGLPSDRFSAERPEGSISTLTIQRTEQRDSAMYRCASSYPPDVSDTQYFGPGTRLTVL.